This T cell receptor (beta chain) comes out of a study of blood T cell repertoires in COVID-19. Some clones are missing from TCRdb's copy, which holds only in-frame ones; the method was immunoSEQ multiplex PCR. In the table there are 250,000 to 300,000 clones, around 90% of which are singletons. The sequenced sample was peripheral blood. The origin of this receptor is an older woman with COVID-19, enrolled during active disease.

CDR3 bases: TGTGCCACCAGTGATTTGCCGGGTAGCCGTACCTACAATGAGCAGTTCTTC. This gives the protein CATSDLPGSRTYNEQFF. This sequence joins TRBV24-1 and TRBJ2-1; D not resolved. Trimming left V 0 bases short and J 2 bases short, with 13 bases between. Looked up from germline, CDR1 is KGHDR and CDR2 is SFDVKD. CDR3 length: 17 amino acids.